This T cell receptor (beta chain) originates from a study of CD8 T cells in ankylosing spondylitis. This clonotype was counted only a few times. Its antigen is not known. Overall study findings and caveats: Matched synovial fluid from ankylosing spondylitis patients was reported to be enriched for disease-linked clones. Typical of ankylosing spondylitis blood, it appeared, was a TCR beta motif of eight highly homologous variants. Certain motif variants had earlier appeared in reactive arthritis synovial fluid and blood.

The CDR3 is 16 residues long. Deletions cut 5 bases from V and 1 base from J, with 18 bases between. The germline V gene encodes CDR1 SGHRS and CDR2 YFSETQ. Quantitative molecular-barcoded 5'-RACE generated the TCR beta libraries. TCRdb independently ran MiXCR on the 5' RACE reads; one entry per CDR3 protein. Of under 850,000 distinct CDR3 sequences listed, roughly 19% are singletons. The material sequenced was blood, either unsorted or a sorted T cell fraction (not recorded which). The gene calls are TRBV5-1 and TRBJ1-1; D might be TRBD1 (5 bases). This sequence originates from a male donor with ankylosing spondylitis. The CDR3 sequence: CASRLTTGTANTEAFF. DNA for the CDR3: TGCGCCAGCAGGCTTACGACCGGGACCGCGAACACTGAAGCTTTCTTT.